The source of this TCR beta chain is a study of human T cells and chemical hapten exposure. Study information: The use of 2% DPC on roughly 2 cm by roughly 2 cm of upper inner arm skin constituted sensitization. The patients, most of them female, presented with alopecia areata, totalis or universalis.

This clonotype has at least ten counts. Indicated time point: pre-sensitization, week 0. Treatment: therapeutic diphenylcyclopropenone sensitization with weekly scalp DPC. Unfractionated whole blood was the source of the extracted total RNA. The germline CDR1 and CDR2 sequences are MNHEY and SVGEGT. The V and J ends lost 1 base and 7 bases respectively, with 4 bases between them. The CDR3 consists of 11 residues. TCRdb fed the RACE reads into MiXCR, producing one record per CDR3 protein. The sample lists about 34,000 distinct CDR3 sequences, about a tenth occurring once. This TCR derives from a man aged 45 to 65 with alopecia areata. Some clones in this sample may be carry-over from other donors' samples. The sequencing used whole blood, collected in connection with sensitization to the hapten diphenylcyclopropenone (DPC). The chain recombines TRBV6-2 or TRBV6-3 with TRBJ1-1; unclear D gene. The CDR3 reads CASSYLGEAFF. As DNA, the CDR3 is TGTGCCAGCAGTTACTTGGGTGAAGCTTTCTTT.